This T cell receptor (beta chain) was sequenced during a study of siplizumab effects on memory and regulatory T cells. Whole-study results and caveats: Memory cells seemed less diverse than naive T cells, which seemed major alloresponse contributors. Proliferating Tregs' suppressive function in siplizumab cultures went unconfirmed. Mapping to unstimulated subsets was achieved for only a minor fraction of alloreactive clones.

This table comes from immunoSEQ multiplex PCR, and its TCRdb copy is limited to in-frame clones, with some not included. The table includes approximately 70,000 clones, less than 95% detected once. Between the trimmed V and J ends, which lost 0 bases and 0 bases, there was a span of 8 bases. The V gene's germline CDR1 is LNHDA and CDR2 SQIVND (reference sequence). The CDR3 is 15 amino acids. This clone occurred once. The antigen is unknown. The TCR was taken from a human donor in good health. The chain employs TRBV19 and TRBJ2-5, with D perhaps given as TRBD1 or TRBD2 (5 bases each). The sequencing input was CD8+ T cells sorted from blood. CDR3 sequence: CASSIDGGDQETQYF. CDR3 nucleotides: TGTGCCAGTAGTATAGATGGGGGAGACCAAGAGACCCAGTACTTC.